This T cell receptor (beta chain) was profiled in a study of cytomegalovirus exposure and HLA in healthy donors. Notes on the study in general: With high specificity and sensitivity, the classifier reportedly diagnosed cytomegalovirus status.

Assay used: immunoSEQ multiplex PCR; TCRdb lists only in-frame clones, some missing. This sample has roughly 350,000 clones; 86% occur once, and the top ten carry 0.7% to 0.85%. About this clone itself: The antigen remains unidentified.

Sample: PBMCs. The receptor comes from a woman aged 18-35 years in good health and CMV-seronegative.

The chain's CDR3 is CAIRVDRDAGEQYF. CDR3 coding DNA: TGTGCCATCAGGGTAGACAGGGACGCTGGCGAGCAGTACTTC. This rearrangement joins TRBV10-3 to TRBJ2-7; 7 positions agree with TRBD1. The CDR3 spans 14 residues. V shed 6 bases, J shed 6 bases, and the junction held 11 bases outside the gene matches. Germline CDR1 and CDR2: ENHRY and SYGVKD.